This entry lists 19 T cell receptor beta chains sequenced from one sample in a study of T-cell memory formation after mild COVID-19. TCRdb ran MiXCR on the 5' RACE reads and lists one entry per CDR3 protein. The table has roughly 43,000 distinct CDR3 sequences, 8% to 10% seen once. Sequenced: PBMCs or a T cell subset sorted from them (not recorded which). These receptors came from an adult woman who had mild COVID-19 (a few samples of this study predate the infection). Cell type and time point are not known.

In its sample, this clonotype was seen many times. The rearrangement links TRBV20-1 to TRBJ1-1; D not resolved. Germline lookup yields CDR1 DFQATT and CDR2 SNEGSKA (reference sequence). This CDR3 has 12 residues. V was shortened by 1 base and J by 11 bases, with 14 bases between the two germline ends. In DNA form, the CDR3 reads TGCAGTGCTAGAGCCCCTCCGGAGGAGGCTTTCTTT. Protein product: CSARAPPEEAFF.

The chain carries TRBV7-2 and TRBJ2-7; D is tentatively TRBD1 or TRBD2 (5 bases each). The germline gives CDR1 SGHTA, CDR2 FQGNSA. The ends were cut back, 11 bases at V and 5 bases at J, with 13 bases in the middle. This CDR3 region has 11 residues. For the CDR3, the DNA is TGTGCCCCGGCACAGGAGGACGAGCAGTACTTC. This sequence encodes CAPAQEDEQYF. Combining the CDR3 with reference TRBV7-2 and TRBJ2-7 gives the whole variable domain GAGVSQSPSNKVTEKGKDVELRCDPISGHTALYWYRQSLGQGLEFLIYFQGNSAPDKSGLPSDRFSAERTGGSVSTLTIQRTQQEDSAVYLCAPAQEDEQYFGPGTRLTVT.

Ten or more counts support this clonotype. The CDR3 sequence is CASSYSGTGETYEQYF. The CDR3 DNA sequence: TGCGCCAGCAGCTATTCCGGGACAGGGGAAACCTACGAGCAGTACTTC. V is TRBV4-3 and J is TRBJ2-7, with 10 bases identical to TRBD1. V was clipped by 5 bases and J by 2 bases; unmatched bases: 9. Germline assignment: CDR1 LGHNA and CDR2 YSLEER. CDR3 size: 16 residues.

The chain links TRBV25-1 to TRBJ1-6, with no clear D. The CDR3 is 14 amino acids. Germline V gene lookup returns CDR1 MGHDK and CDR2 SYGVNS. The V end lost 5 bases, the J end lost 8 bases, and 13 bases lay between the germline ends. Here the CDR3 reads CASSSSGRDSPLHF. The CDR3 DNA reads as TGTGCCAGCAGTTCATCGGGTCGGGATTCACCCCTCCACTTT.

This clonotype was recorded many times. The chain is built from TRBV12-3 or TRBV12-4 and TRBJ2-7, with 8 bases aligning to TRBD2. V trimming: 6 bases; J trimming: 3 bases; junction bases outside the gene matches: 22. The CDR3 sequence is 19 residues long. CDR3 loop: CASSNPRAGALGSLYEQYF. DNA of the CDR3: TGTGCCAGCAGCAACCCCCGAGCGGGGGCGCTCGGGTCTCTCTACGAGCAGTACTTC.

At least ten counts were recorded for this clonotype. The rearrangement joins TRBV20-1 to TRBJ2-3; a weak D match, TRBD2 (6 bases). The CDR3 spans 14 residues. The V end was cut by 5 bases, the J end by 4 bases, with 16 bases between. Germline V lookup: CDR1 DFQATT, CDR2 SNEGSKA (reference sequence). The CDR3 spells CSAGGGGRADTQYF. In nucleotides, the CDR3 is TGCAGTGCTGGGGGAGGTGGGCGGGCAGATACGCAGTATTTT.

The chain joins TRBV11-2 to TRBJ2-3; D is unclear. The V and J ends lost 0 bases and 0 bases respectively, with 7 bases between them. This CDR3 region has 15 residues. The V gene's germline CDR1 is SGHAT and CDR2 FQNNGV. DNA for the CDR3: TGTGCCAGCAGCTTAGAGGGCTACAGCACAGATACGCAGTATTTT. It encodes CASSLEGYSTDTQYF. The whole variable domain, remainder taken from reference TRBV11-2 and TRBJ2-3, is EAGVAQSPRYKIIEKRQSVAFWCNPISGHATLYWYQQILGQGPKLLIQFQNNGVVDDSQLPKDRFSAERLKGVDSTLKIQPAKLEDSAVYLCASSLEGYSTDTQYFGPGTRLTVL.

The V and J genes are TRBV19 and TRBJ1-2; no definite D call. V was clipped by 1 base and J by 8 bases, with 17 bases between them. Germline V gene sequence: CDR1 LNHDA, CDR2 SQIVND (reference sequence). The CDR3 length is 15 residues. CDR3 protein: CASSIGPGSERGYTF. CDR3 DNA sequence: TGTGCCAGTAGTATAGGTCCAGGCTCCGAGAGGGGCTACACCTTC.

This clonotype was found a few times. The V gene is TRBV6-2 or TRBV6-3, the J gene TRBJ2-7, with D perhaps TRBD2 (5 bases). CDR1 and CDR2 from the germline V gene are MNHEY and SVGEGT. This CDR3 has 12 amino acids. V shed 7 bases and J shed 4 bases, with 11 bases lying between them. The CDR3 DNA follows: TGTGCCAGCACCGGACTGGGTTACGAGCAGTACTTC. Amino acids: CASTGLGYEQYF.

The sample holds many counts of this clonotype. The rearrangement links TRBV9 to TRBJ2-1; 7 positions agree with TRBD2. The germline V gene encodes CDR1 SGDLS and CDR2 YYNGEE. V lost 7 bases and J lost 0; bases outside the gene matches: 10. The CDR3 contains 16 residues. The CDR3 is CASARDSGGSYNEQFF. The DNA of the CDR3 is TGTGCCAGCGCCCGAGACTCGGGGGGCTCCTACAATGAGCAGTTCTTC.

A few counts support this clonotype. V is TRBV7-2 and J is TRBJ1-2, with a weak D call TRBD1 (5 bases). The CDR3 is 15 amino acids. Trimming cost V 1 base and J 4 bases, with 13 bases left between them. Germline V gene lookup returns CDR1 SGHTA and CDR2 FQGNSA. The CDR3 reads CASSLGGAGAYGYTF. The DNA for the CDR3 is TGTGCCAGCAGCTTAGGTGGGGCAGGAGCCTATGGCTACACCTTC.

The chain joins TRBV4-3 to TRBJ2-7, with 14 positions matching TRBD2. V dropped 3 bases and J dropped 3; count of bases not matched to a gene: 10. CDR3 length: 18 residues. Germline assignment: CDR1 LGHNA and CDR2 YSLEER. The CDR3 region is CASSHGGLAGVRNYEQYF. CDR3 nucleotide sequence: TGCGCCAGCAGCCACGGGGGACTAGCGGGAGTTCGAAACTACGAGCAGTACTTC.

The chain couples TRBV7-9 to TRBJ2-5; D possibly matches TRBD1 or TRBD2 (5 bases each). V lost 3 bases and J 4 bases, leaving 6 bases between the germline ends. Germline V CDR1 and CDR2: SEHNR, FQNEAQ (reference sequence). This CDR3 has 12 amino acids. The CDR3 DNA is TGTGCCAGCAGCTTTGGGGGAGAGACCCAGTACTTC. Translation gives CASSFGGETQYF.

V gene TRBV10-3 combines with J gene TRBJ1-1; 9 bases line up with TRBD1. The CDR3 is 15 residues long. Germline values: CDR1 ENHRY, CDR2 SYGVKD. The J segment lost 1 base and the V segment lost 6 bases, leaving 6 bases of the junction unmatched. This chain's CDR3 is CAIRDGQGTNTEAFF. Here the CDR3 DNA reads TGTGCCATCAGGGACGGACAGGGGACGAACACTGAAGCTTTCTTT.

The chain combines TRBV2 with TRBJ2-5; 7 positions agree with TRBD1. The ends lost 5 bases at V and 1 base at J; junction bases unmatched: 4. The CDR3 sequence is 14 residues long. Germline values: CDR1 SNHLY, CDR2 FYNNEI. The CDR3: CASSKQGTQETQYF. In DNA, the CDR3 is TGTGCCAGCAGTAAACAGGGGACCCAAGAGACCCAGTACTTC.

This clonotype was seen only a few times. This sequence joins TRBV20-1 and TRBJ2-7; 7 positions agree with TRBD1. CDR3 length: 13 residues. V lost 4 bases to trimming and J lost 3 bases; unmatched junction nucleotides: 6. The V gene's germline CDR1 is DFQATT and CDR2 SNEGSKA (reference sequence). The CDR3 spells CSAINRGGYEQYF. DNA of the CDR3: TGCAGTGCTATAAACAGGGGCGGCTACGAGCAGTACTTC.

The chain carries TRBV27 and TRBJ2-7; tentatively, D is TRBD2 (7 bases). The germline gives CDR1 MNHEY, CDR2 SMNVEV (reference sequence). CDR3 length equals 17 residues. V dropped 6 bases and J dropped 1 base, with 22 bases sitting between them. This CDR3 is CASSSLFEGGLSYEQYF. The CDR3 DNA reads as TGTGCCAGCAGCAGTTTGTTCGAGGGGGGGCTATCCTACGAGCAGTACTTC.

V usage is TRBV7-3 and J usage is TRBJ1-1; 9 nucleotides agree with TRBD1. The V and J ends lost 5 bases and 6 bases, in that order; junction bases with no gene match: 7. The CDR3 extends over 14 amino acids. Germline assignment: CDR1 SGHTA and CDR2 FQGTGA. The CDR3 sequence is CASSMGTGRPEAFF. As DNA, the CDR3 is TGTGCCAGCAGCATGGGGACAGGGAGACCTGAAGCTTTCTTT.

This clonotype has a count of ten or more. The V gene is TRBV5-1, the J gene TRBJ2-5, with 9 bases fitting TRBD2. Germline assignment: CDR1 SGHRS and CDR2 YFSETQ. The ends lost 0 bases at V and 1 base at J; junction bases unmatched: 4. The CDR3 totals 16 residues. The CDR3: CASSLVPSGTQETQYF. The CDR3, as DNA: TGCGCCAGCAGCTTGGTCCCTAGCGGGACCCAAGAGACCCAGTACTTC.